Below are 19 T cell receptor beta chains sequenced from a single sample in a study of cytomegalovirus exposure and HLA in healthy donors. The PCR used 60 Vbeta and 13 Jbeta primers. Clones were read by immunoSEQ multiplex PCR, and TCRdb kept only the in-frame ones, dropping some. The table shows about 170,000 clones, with 85% occurring only once. The source material was PBMCs. All receptors come from a boy aged 2 to 10 in good health and CMV-seronegative.

The chain has TRBV4-2 and TRBJ2-3, with TRBD1 identical over 10 bases. CDR1 LGHNA and CDR2 YNFKEQ come from the germline V gene. There are 16 residues in the CDR3. J gave up 1 base and V 3 bases, and 4 bases lay outside the gene matches. The CDR3 DNA reads TGTGCCAGCAGCCATCACGGGACAGGGGGCACAGATACGCAGTATTTT. It codes for CASSHHGTGGTDTQYF.

Turning to this clone: Different DNA sequences within this sample yield the same CDR3. V gene TRBV4-1 combines with J gene TRBJ2-5, with 7 bases lining up with TRBD2. CDR3 length: 13 residues. With V trimmed by 3 bases and J by 2 bases, 0 bases remained unmatched. CDR1 is MGHRA, CDR2 YSYEKL, per germline. CDR3 nucleotide sequence: TGCGCCAGCAGCCAGGGACTACAAGAGACCCAGTACTTC. It is translated as CASSQGLQETQYF.

V usage is TRBV27 and J usage is TRBJ2-7, with D maybe TRBD1 (6 bases). CDR3 length equals 13 residues. With 5 bases removed from V and 5 bases from J, the gap between germline ends came to 13 bases. CDR1 and CDR2 from the germline V gene are MNHEY and SMNVEV (reference sequence). The CDR3, as DNA: TGTGCCAGCAGTCCACTCCGACAGGACGAGCAGTACTTC. The encoded protein is CASSPLRQDEQYF.

Points on this clone: Compared with germline, one end of the junction differs, possibly owing to a read error. The rearrangement uses TRBV7-9 and TRBJ1-1, with 7 nucleotides matching TRBD1. The germline CDR1 and CDR2 sequences are SEHNR and FQNEAQ (reference sequence). The CDR3 contains 18 residues. The CDR3 is CSSSLARLRGLREAEAFF. CDR3 coding DNA: TGTTCCAGCAGCTTAGCCCGGTTGAGGGGGCTACGGGAAGCTGAAGCTTTCTTT.

This clone was seen more than once but under ten times. The gene calls are TRBV15 and TRBJ2-2; D not certain. With 0 bases removed from V and 0 bases from J, the gap between germline ends came to 11 bases. This CDR3 is built from 17 residues. In germline, CDR1 is LNHNV, CDR2 YYDKDF (reference sequence). The CDR3: CATSRDLVATNTGELFF. In DNA form, the CDR3 reads TGTGCCACCAGCAGAGATCTGGTAGCCACGAACACCGGGGAGCTGTTTTTT.

This sequence joins TRBV6-1 and TRBJ1-4; D might be TRBD1 (6 bases). The CDR3 runs 12 residues. Per the germline V gene, CDR1 is MNHNS and CDR2 is SASEGT. The V gene lost 10 bases and the J gene lost 8 bases, with 14 bases spanning the gap. CDR3 bases: TGTGCCACAACAGGGAGTGAAGAAAAACTGTTTTTT. Translation: CATTGSEEKLFF.

The chain couples TRBV6-5 to TRBJ1-2; 9 bases align to TRBD1. This CDR3 spans 15 amino acids. Germline V gene data show CDR1 as MNHEY and CDR2 as SVGAGI. Germline trimming cut 0 bases from V and 10 bases from J; bases unmatched to any gene: 9. As DNA, the CDR3 is TGTGCCAGCAGTTACTCGGCCGGACAGGGGTCAGTCTACACCTTC. It encodes CASSYSAGQGSVYTF.

The J gene is TRBJ1-6, the V gene TRBV10-2, with 8 nucleotides matching TRBD1. Trimming at V came to 3 bases and at J to 7 bases, leaving 8 bases not matched to a gene. CDR1 and CDR2 from the germline V gene are WSHSY and SAAADI. The CDR3 is 16 residues long. DNA for the CDR3: TGCGCCAGCAGTGACGTTGGACAGGGAGGGAATTCACCCCTCCACTTT. It translates to CASSDVGQGGNSPLHF.

The CDR3 sequence: CASSRVFSEKLFF. CDR3 DNA: TGTGCCAGCAGCAGGGTGTTTAGTGAAAAACTGTTTTTT. The chain carries TRBV2 and TRBJ1-4; D possibly corresponds to TRBD1 (5 bases). Trimming removed 6 bases from V and 7 bases from J, with 12 bases in between. Germline CDR1 reads SNHLY; CDR2 reads FYNNEI. The CDR3 is made up of 13 amino acids.

The V and J genes are TRBV4-2 and TRBJ2-3; 10 bases fit TRBD2. V trimming: 4 bases; J trimming: 2 bases; junction bases outside the gene matches: 6. The CDR3 length is 16 residues. Germline V gives CDR1 LGHNA, CDR2 YNFKEQ. CDR3 bases: TGTGCCAGCAGCCCGAGACTAGCGGGCCCCACAGATACGCAGTATTTT. Its protein is CASSPRLAGPTDTQYF.

The chain has TRBV2 and TRBJ1-3; possible D gene TRBD1, 5 bases. This CDR3 region has 17 residues. Germline V gives CDR1 SNHLY, CDR2 FYNNEI. Trimming pared 7 bases from V and 9 bases from J, leaving 28 bases between. CDR3 loop: CASNSIRQGAPWGTIYF. The CDR3, as DNA: TGTGCCAGCAATAGTATCCGCCAGGGCGCCCCTTGGGGCACCATATATTTT.

The rearrangement links TRBV27 to TRBJ2-1; perhaps TRBD2 as D (6 bases). The CDR3 totals 18 residues. V was clipped by 1 base and J by 8 bases, with 24 bases between them. Germline CDR1 reads MNHEY; CDR2 reads SMNVEV (reference sequence). DNA of the CDR3: TGTGCCAGCAGTTTATTAGCCCCGGGCGTGGGACTGGAGTATGAGCAGTTCTTC. Its protein is CASSLLAPGVGLEYEQFF.

This clone has just one count. This CDR3 is CASSEARFRGSDQPQHF. The CDR3 region has the DNA TGTGCCAGCAGTGAAGCTAGGTTCCGGGGGAGTGATCAGCCCCAGCATTTT. The chain carries TRBV6-1 and TRBJ1-5; the D gene is possibly TRBD1 (5 bases). Germline V gene lookup returns CDR1 MNHNS and CDR2 SASEGT. The V and J ends lost 0 bases and 5 bases respectively, with 17 bases between them. The CDR3 has 17 residues.

V gene TRBV10-3 combines with J gene TRBJ1-5; D call uncertain. CDR1 ENHRY and CDR2 SYGVKD come from the germline V gene. The ends were cut back, 2 bases at V and 1 base at J, with 12 bases in the middle. This CDR3 is built from 16 residues. CDR3 in DNA: TGTGCCATCAGTGAGGTAGGAGGCTTAAGCAATCAGCCCCAGCATTTT. It yields the protein CAISEVGGLSNQPQHF.

In this sample, this clone turned up once. The rearrangement uses TRBV6-5 and TRBJ2-6, with TRBD1 identical over 9 bases. The CDR3 contains 12 residues. V lost 6 bases, J lost 13 bases, and 4 bases stayed unmatched. Germline CDR1 is MNHEY and CDR2 is SVGAGI. The CDR3 DNA sequence: TGTGCCAGCAGACAGGGGGCGGATGTCCTGACTTTC. It codes for CASRQGADVLTF.

The chain combines TRBV9 with TRBJ2-1; the match to TRBD2 covers 9 bases. The CDR3 consists of 16 residues. Germline trimming cut 0 bases from V and 2 bases from J; bases unmatched to any gene: 3. Germline values: CDR1 SGDLS, CDR2 YYNGEE. As DNA, the CDR3 is TGTGCCAGCAGCGTAGTGGCGGGAGGGCCCTACAATGAGCAGTTCTTC. Translated, it gives CASSVVAGGPYNEQFF.

The V call is TRBV4-1, the J call TRBJ2-7, with TRBD2 as a possible D gene (7 bases). V lost 0 bases to trimming and J lost 2 bases, with 14 bases between them. The CDR3 spans 16 residues. Looked up from germline, CDR1 is MGHRA and CDR2 is YSYEKL. CDR3 sequence reads: CASSQDIWGGPYEQYF. In DNA, the CDR3 is TGCGCCAGCAGCCAAGATATATGGGGGGGCCCCTACGAGCAGTACTTC.

The chain joins TRBV7-8 to TRBJ2-7; no definite D call. Trimming took 0 bases from V and 0 from J, leaving 6 bases between them. Germline V gene lookup returns CDR1 SGHVS and CDR2 FQNEAQ. CDR3 length: 14 amino acids. This CDR3 reads CASSLARGSYEQYV. The DNA for the CDR3 is TGTGCCAGCAGCTTAGCGAGAGGCTCCTACGAGCAGTACGTC.

This chain links TRBV14 with TRBJ1-2; D possibly corresponds to TRBD1 (6 bases). Trimming stripped 3 bases from V and 8 bases from J, with 10 bases between. The CDR3 contains 12 residues. The germline V gene has CDR1 SGHDN and CDR2 FVKESK. The CDR3 here is CASSHPGQGYTF. Here the CDR3 DNA reads TGTGCCAGCAGCCATCCGGGACAAGGCTACACCTTC.